These 12 T cell receptor beta chains share one sample of origin, sequenced in a study of STAT5B mutations in CD4+ large granular lymphocyte leukemia. Sequencing used immunoSEQ multiplex PCR; TCRdb keeps in-frame clones, though not all of them. The sample lists 15,000 to 25,000 clones, approximately 84% occurring once. Sequenced input: CD4+ T cells from blood buffy coats. All receptors come from a human donor in good health.

This clone showed up just a few times. The chain links TRBV5-6 to TRBJ1-1, with D possibly being TRBD1 (5 bases). CDR3 length: 12 residues. CDR1 SGHDT and CDR2 YYEEEE come from the germline V gene. The germline V and J ends were trimmed by 4 bases and 4 bases, with 8 bases remaining between them. The CDR3 nucleotides are TGTGCCAGCAGCCGGACATCCACTGAAGCTTTCTTT. Amino acid sequence: CASSRTSTEAFF. The whole variable domain, filled in from reference TRBV5-6 and TRBJ1-1, reads DAGVTQSPTHLIKTRGQQVTLRCSPKSGHDTVSWYQQALGQGPQFIFQYYEEEERQRGNFPDRFSGHQFPNYSSELNVNALLLGDSALYLCASSRTSTEAFFGQGTRLTVV.

The chain carries TRBV30 and TRBJ2-7; 7 bases align to TRBD2. Germline trimming cut 5 bases from V and 2 bases from J; bases unmatched to any gene: 6. From germline, CDR1 is GTSNPN and CDR2 SVGIG (reference sequence). CDR3 length: 13 amino acids. The CDR3 protein is CAWAPGTTYEQYF. Written as DNA, the CDR3 is TGTGCCTGGGCTCCAGGGACTACCTACGAGCAGTACTTC.

The chain links TRBV28 to TRBJ1-2; a possible D gene is TRBD1 (5 bases). The CDR3 contains 14 residues. Germline V gene data show CDR1 as MDHEN and CDR2 as SYDVKM. Trimming shortened V by 6 bases and J by 2 bases, and 13 bases separated the two germline ends. The CDR3 spells CASSSGWGNYGYTF. Written as DNA, the CDR3 is TGTGCCAGCAGCTCTGGATGGGGGAACTATGGCTACACCTTC.

This chain connects TRBV19 to TRBJ1-2; D is unresolved. The germline gives CDR1 LNHDA, CDR2 SQIVND (reference sequence). This CDR3 comprises 13 residues. Trimming pared 4 bases from V and 1 base from J, leaving 7 bases between. The CDR3 DNA reads TGTGCCAGTAGTAGTGATGATAACTATGGCTACACCTTC. Translating gives CASSSDDNYGYTF.

J is TRBJ2-7 and V is TRBV9; 10 bases agree with TRBD2. Germline V gene lookup returns CDR1 SGDLS and CDR2 YYNGEE. V dropped 0 bases and J dropped 0; count of bases not matched to a gene: 3. The CDR3 contains 16 residues. The CDR3 region is CASSVALAGSSYEQYF. Written as DNA, the CDR3 is TGTGCCAGCAGCGTAGCACTAGCGGGGTCCTCCTACGAGCAGTACTTC.

This sequence joins TRBV27 and TRBJ2-5; 10 bases line up with TRBD1. The CDR3 has 16 residues. The trim removed 6 bases at V and 2 bases at J, leaving 9 bases unmatched. CDR1 is MNHEY and CDR2 is SMNVEV in the germline V gene (reference sequence). CDR3 loop: CASRPLGQGGQETQYF. The DNA of the CDR3 is TGTGCCAGCAGACCCCTAGGACAGGGGGGGCAAGAGACCCAGTACTTC.

The CDR3 DNA reads as TGTGCCAGCAGTGGGACGGGAGGGAATCAGCCCCAGCATTTT. It yields the protein CASSGTGGNQPQHF. The V call is TRBV2, the J call TRBJ1-5; the D is unclear. CDR1 SNHLY and CDR2 FYNNEI come from the germline V gene. This CDR3 is 14 amino acids long. The germline V and J ends were trimmed by 4 bases and 4 bases, with 11 bases remaining between them. The whole variable domain, filled in from reference TRBV2 and TRBJ1-5, reads EPEVTQTPSHQVTQMGQEVILRCVPISNHLYFYWYRQILGQKVEFLVSFYNNEISEKSEIFDDQFSVERPDGSNFTLKIRSTKLEDSAMYFCASSGTGGNQPQHFGDGTRLSIL.

The rearrangement links TRBV5-5 to TRBJ1-2, with 7 bases identical to TRBD1. Germline V CDR1 and CDR2: SGHKS, YYEKEE (reference sequence). V trimming: 4 bases; J trimming: 0 bases; junction bases outside the gene matches: 3. The CDR3 sequence is 14 residues long. CDR3 DNA: TGTGCCAGCAGCAGAGGGGGCTCTAACTATGGCTACACCTTC. It yields the protein CASSRGGSNYGYTF.

The rearrangement links TRBV7-7 to TRBJ2-5; D call uncertain. The CDR3 spans 15 residues. The V end lost 6 bases, the J end lost 5 bases, and 19 bases lay between the germline ends. Germline CDR1 SSHAT, CDR2 FNYEAQ (reference sequence). The CDR3 sequence: CASSNYLGPWETQYF. The CDR3 DNA follows: TGTGCCAGCAGTAACTACCTAGGACCCTGGGAGACCCAGTACTTC.

This clone was detected once. The chain employs TRBV6-5 and TRBJ2-1; tentatively, D is TRBD2 (5 bases). V lost 6 bases and J lost 5, with 8 bases in between. CDR1 is MNHEY and CDR2 is SVGAGI in the germline V gene. This CDR3 comprises 12 residues. Written as DNA, the CDR3 is TGTGCCAGCAGCCAGACTAACAATGAGCAGTTCTTC. As protein: CASSQTNNEQFF.

The chain employs TRBV29-1 and TRBJ1-2; the D is unclear. The CDR3 spans 16 residues. The V and J ends lost 5 bases and 4 bases respectively, with 23 bases between them. The germline V gene encodes CDR1 SQVTM and CDR2 ANQGSEA. The CDR3 spells CSVSSSDAAASYGYTF. The CDR3 DNA reads as TGCAGCGTTTCGAGTTCGGACGCCGCCGCGAGCTATGGCTACACCTTC.

The chain is built from TRBV11-3 and TRBJ2-3; D uncertain. This CDR3 spans 14 amino acids. V was clipped by 1 base and J by 1 base, with 6 bases between them. Germline values: CDR1 SGHNT, CDR2 YENEEA. The CDR3 sequence is CASSLGQGTDTQYF. The CDR3 coding sequence is TGTGCCAGCAGCTTAGGTCAGGGCACAGATACGCAGTATTTT. Full variable domain (rest looked up from reference TRBV11-3 and TRBJ2-3): EAGVVQSPRYKIIEKKQPVAFWCNPISGHNTLYWYLQNLGQGPELLIRYENEEAVDDSQLPKDRFSAERLKGVDSTLKIQPAELGDSAVYLCASSLGQGTDTQYFGPGTRLTVL.